These 8 T cell receptor beta chains share one sample of origin, sequenced in a study of blood T cell repertoires in COVID-19. The table came from immunoSEQ multiplex PCR; TCRdb's copy has only in-frame clones and leaves some out. This sample has about 320,000 clones, with around 90% found just once. Sequenced input: PBMCs or T cells enriched from blood (not recorded which). The receptors come from a man between 60 and 75 years old who had recovered from COVID-19.

This clone was seen once. The CDR3 nucleotides read TGCGCCAGCAGCCCCCGAGGGTATACGCAGTATTTT. Translated, it gives CASSPRGYTQYF. V usage is TRBV4-3 and J usage is TRBJ2-3, with D perhaps matching TRBD2 (5 bases). Germline CDR1 is LGHNA and CDR2 is YSLEER. This CDR3 spans 12 amino acids. V was pared by 4 bases and J by 7 bases, with 9 bases between.

The V gene is TRBV7-6, the J gene TRBJ1-6; tentatively, D is TRBD1 (6 bases). This CDR3 is built from 15 residues. V lost 2 bases, J lost 5 bases, and 10 bases lay in between. Germline V gene sequence: CDR1 SGHVS, CDR2 FNYEAQ. CDR3 in DNA: TGTGCCAGCAGCTTATCCCGGGACAATAATTCACCCCTCCACTTT. Encoded protein: CASSLSRDNNSPLHF.

This sequence joins TRBV7-2 and TRBJ2-2; the D is unclear. Germline CDR1 reads SGHTA; CDR2 reads FQGNSA. V was pared by 5 bases and J by 6 bases, with 16 bases between. The CDR3 length is 15 residues. CDR3 coding DNA: TGTGCCAGCAGCCCACCTCCCTTAGCAGCCGGGGAGCTGTTTTTT. This sequence encodes CASSPPPLAAGELFF.

The chain employs TRBV28 and TRBJ2-3, with TRBD2 as a possible D gene (6 bases). Trimming cost V 2 bases and J 2 bases, with 11 bases left between them. This CDR3 region has 15 residues. Germline CDR1 reads MDHEN; CDR2 reads SYDVKM. The CDR3 nucleotides are TGTGCCAGCAGTTTAGAGCGGGCATACACAGATACGCAGTATTTT. Residues: CASSLERAYTDTQYF.

The CDR3 nucleotides read TGTGCCAGCAGTTTAAACGGGGAGAACACTGAAGCTTTCTTT. Translating it yields CASSLNGENTEAFF. The genes are TRBV27 and TRBJ1-1; the D is unclear. The germline V and J ends were trimmed by 2 bases and 1 base, with 8 bases remaining between them. This CDR3 is built from 14 residues. The germline V gene encodes CDR1 MNHEY and CDR2 SMNVEV (reference sequence).

This chain connects TRBV11-2 to TRBJ2-1; possibly TRBD1 for D (6 bases). Trimming pared 8 bases from V and 4 bases from J, leaving 12 bases between. Germline V gene lookup returns CDR1 SGHAT and CDR2 FQNNGV. There are 13 residues in the CDR3. CDR3 amino acids: CASQQGPYNEQFF. CDR3 DNA: TGTGCCAGCCAACAGGGACCGTACAATGAGCAGTTCTTC. Combining the CDR3 with reference TRBV11-2 and TRBJ2-1 gives the whole variable domain EAGVAQSPRYKIIEKRQSVAFWCNPISGHATLYWYQQILGQGPKLLIQFQNNGVVDDSQLPKDRFSAERLKGVDSTLKIQPAKLEDSAVYLCASQQGPYNEQFFGPGTRLTVL.

This rearrangement joins TRBV27 to TRBJ2-7, with 7 bases aligning to TRBD2. The V gene's germline CDR1 is MNHEY and CDR2 SMNVEV (reference sequence). Trimming took 8 bases from V and 6 from J; bases not matched to a gene: 10. The CDR3 is 13 amino acids. The CDR3 loop is CASGKGTTLEQYF. The CDR3 region has the DNA TGTGCCAGCGGAAAAGGGACTACTCTCGAGCAGTACTTC.

J is TRBJ2-4 and V is TRBV3-1 (or the pseudogene TRBV3-2), with 11 nucleotides matching TRBD2. J lost 1 base, V lost 0 bases, and 2 bases had no gene match. The CDR3 is 17 amino acids. Germline V gene lookup returns CDR1 LGHDT and CDR2 YNNKEL (reference sequence). The CDR3 DNA sequence: TGTGCCAGCAGCCAAGATAGCGGGAGGGCCGCCAAAAACATTCAGTACTTC. Protein: CASSQDSGRAAKNIQYF.